This T cell receptor beta chain was sequenced for a study of T cell changes during pregnancy in multiple sclerosis. Germline lookup yields CDR1 GTSNPN and CDR2 SVGIG (reference sequence). V was cut by 4 bases and J by 2 bases, with 12 bases left in between. The CDR3 runs to 15 residues. The method was immunoSEQ multiplex PCR; TCRdb's version includes in-frame clones alone and lacks a portion of them. The sample holds roughly 110,000 clones; about 90% are singletons and the top ten take over 1.5%. The V gene is TRBV30, the J gene TRBJ2-6; possibly TRBD2 for D (7 bases). The material was peripheral blood, obtained before pregnancy. The TCR originated in a female donor with multiple sclerosis, enrolled in a pregnancy study. CDR3 DNA: TGTGCCTGGAAAACGGGGGGCCCTGGGGCCAACGTCCTGACTTTC. Protein sequence: CAWKTGGPGANVLTF. The full variable domain, rest sourced from reference TRBV30 and TRBJ2-6, is SQTIHQWPATLVQPVGSPLSLECTVEGTSNPNLYWYRQAAGRGLQLLFYSVGIGQISSEVPQNLSASRPQDRQFILSSKKLLLSDSGFYLCAWKTGGPGANVLTFGAGSRLTVL.